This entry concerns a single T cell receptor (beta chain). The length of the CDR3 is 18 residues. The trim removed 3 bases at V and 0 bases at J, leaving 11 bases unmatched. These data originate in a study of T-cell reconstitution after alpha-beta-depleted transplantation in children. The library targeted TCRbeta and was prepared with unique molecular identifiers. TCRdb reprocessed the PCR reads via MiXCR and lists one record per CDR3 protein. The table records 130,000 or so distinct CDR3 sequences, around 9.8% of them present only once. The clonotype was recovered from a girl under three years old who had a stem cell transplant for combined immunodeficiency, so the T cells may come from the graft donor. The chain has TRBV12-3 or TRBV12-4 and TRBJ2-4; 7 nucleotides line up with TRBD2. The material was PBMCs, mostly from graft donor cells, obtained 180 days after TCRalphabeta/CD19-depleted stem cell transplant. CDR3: CASSFRSLGGSAKNIQYF. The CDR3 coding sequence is TGTGCCAGCAGTTTTCGGTCCTTGGGGGGGTCAGCCAAAAACATTCAGTACTTC.